This TCR beta chain was observed in a study of blood T cells in healthy people across ages. Whole-study findings and limits: Diversity estimates drawn from one million T cells were deemed underestimates.

In the case of this clonotype: Its antigen is unidentified. A much larger clone differs by one base, so this may be a read error.

Together with a sample-barcoded 5' primer, a J-beta primer mix was included in a second PCR lasting about 7 to 12 cycles. Using its own MiXCR run on the 5' RACE reads, TCRdb lists one record per CDR3 protein. In the table there are some 800,000 distinct CDR3 sequences, 25% of which are singletons. The same data also went into a second study, on T cells of mothers and their children.

The sequence derives from a boy aged 5-17 years in good health. Sequencing input: blood.

The CDR3 loop reads CVSRGLFMNTEAFF. In DNA, the CDR3 is TGTGTCAGCCGTGGTTTATTCATGAACACTGAAGCTTTCTTT. The rearrangement uses TRBV28 and TRBJ1-1; D not certain. This CDR3 region has 14 residues. The germline CDR1 and CDR2 sequences are MDHEN and SYDVKM.